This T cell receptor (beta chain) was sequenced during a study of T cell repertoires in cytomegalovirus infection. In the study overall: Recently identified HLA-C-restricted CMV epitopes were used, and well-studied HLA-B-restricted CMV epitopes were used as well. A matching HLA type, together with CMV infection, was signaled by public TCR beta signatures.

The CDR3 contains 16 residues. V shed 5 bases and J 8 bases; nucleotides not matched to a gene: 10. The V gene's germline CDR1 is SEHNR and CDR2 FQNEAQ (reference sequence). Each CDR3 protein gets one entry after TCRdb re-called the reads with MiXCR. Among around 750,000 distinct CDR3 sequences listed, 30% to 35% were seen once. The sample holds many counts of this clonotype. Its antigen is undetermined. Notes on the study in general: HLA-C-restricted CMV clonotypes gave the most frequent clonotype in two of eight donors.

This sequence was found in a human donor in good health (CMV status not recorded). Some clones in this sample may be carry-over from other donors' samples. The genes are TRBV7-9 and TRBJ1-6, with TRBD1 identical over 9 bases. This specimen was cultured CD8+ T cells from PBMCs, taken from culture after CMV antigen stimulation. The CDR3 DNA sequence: TGTGCCAGCAGCGCCCCGGGACAGGGCAGAGATTCACCCCTCCACTTT. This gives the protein CASSAPGQGRDSPLHF.